These 11 T cell receptor beta chains originate from one sample sequenced in a study of cytomegalovirus exposure and HLA in healthy donors (dated 2017 in TCRdb). The method behind the library was the immunoSEQ multiplex PCR assay. A mixture of 60 forward primers for TCR Vbeta segments and 13 reverse primers for TCR Jbeta segments was used in the multiplex PCR. TCRdb's version of the immuneACCESS table is confined to in-frame rearrangements and falls short of the full clone set. An unresolved V gene accounts for under half of the shortfall where checked; the remainder is of unknown origin. The sample yields fewer than 250,000 clones; about three quarters were counted once. The top ten clonotypes cover around 1.7% of the sample. The sequenced material came from PBMCs. The receptors derive from a man between 18 and 35 years old in good health and CMV-seronegative.

This CDR3 reads CASRTATGDLTPTNYGYTF. The CDR3 DNA follows: TGTGCCAGTAGAACCGCGACAGGGGACCTAACCCCTACTAACTATGGCTACACCTTC. The genes are TRBV19 and TRBJ1-2; 8 bases fit TRBD1. CDR1 LNHDA and CDR2 SQIVND come from the germline V gene (reference sequence). The V segment lost 6 bases and the J segment 0 bases; nucleotides outside the gene matches: 18. This CDR3 comprises 19 residues. The entire variable domain, with the rest obtained from reference TRBV19 and TRBJ1-2, is as follows: DGGITQSPKYLFRKEGQNVTLSCEQNLNHDAMYWYRQDPGQGLRLIYYSQIVNDFQKGDIAEGYSVSREKKESFPLTVTSAQKNPTAFYLCASRTATGDLTPTNYGYTFGSGTRLTVV.

J is TRBJ2-1 and V is TRBV7-6, with unresolved D. The CDR3 spans 14 residues. Germline V gives CDR1 SGHVS, CDR2 FNYEAQ. V lost 2 bases and J 6 bases, leaving 11 bases between the germline ends. CDR3 bases: TGTGCCAGCAGCTTATGTCAGGTAGGCAATGAGCAGTTCTTC. It specifies CASSLCQVGNEQFF.

This sequence joins TRBV6-5 and TRBJ1-2; a possible D gene is TRBD1 (5 bases). Germline CDR1 reads MNHEY; CDR2 reads SVGAGI. The length of the CDR3 is 14 residues. V was pared by 0 bases and J by 8 bases, with 13 bases between. The CDR3 here is CASSYSSGEGGYTF. As DNA, the CDR3 is TGTGCCAGCAGTTACTCCTCGGGGGAGGGCGGCTACACCTTC.

V gene TRBV5-6 combines with J gene TRBJ2-2; no clear D. V was cut by 5 bases and J by 0 bases, with 5 bases left in between. Germline lookup yields CDR1 SGHDT and CDR2 YYEEEE. The CDR3 spans 13 residues. CDR3 loop: CASRETNTGELFF. CDR3 DNA: TGTGCCAGCAGAGAGACGAACACCGGGGAGCTGTTTTTT.

V is TRBV6-5 and J is TRBJ2-2; a possible D gene is TRBD1 (5 bases). Germline V gene sequence: CDR1 MNHEY, CDR2 SVGAGI. This CDR3 has 12 residues. V lost 6 bases and J 4 bases, leaving 6 bases between the germline ends. Here the CDR3 reads CASRGPTGELFF. The CDR3, as DNA: TGTGCCAGCAGGGGGCCCACCGGGGAGCTGTTTTTT.

There are many counts of this clone. The chain uses TRBV6-4 and TRBJ2-3; the match to TRBD2 covers 11 bases. V trimming: 3 bases; J trimming: 0 bases; junction bases outside the gene matches: 2. Germline CDR1 MRHNA, CDR2 SNTAGT. The CDR3 totals 16 residues. DNA for the CDR3: TGTGCCAGCAGTGAGACTAGCGGGGATAGCACAGATACGCAGTATTTT. Translated, it gives CASSETSGDSTDTQYF.

The rearrangement joins TRBV5-6 to TRBJ1-4, with TRBD1 matching over 10 bases. The CDR3 covers 18 residues. Losses at the gene ends were 6 bases for V and 10 bases for J; bases not matched to a gene: 21. Germline V gene sequence: CDR1 SGHDT, CDR2 YYEEEE. The CDR3 nucleotides are TGTGCCAGCACCTTAACCATGGGACAGGGGATCCTCGAGGGAAAACTGTTTTTT. Its translation: CASTLTMGQGILEGKLFF. The whole variable domain, filled in from reference TRBV5-6 and TRBJ1-4, reads DAGVTQSPTHLIKTRGQQVTLRCSPKSGHDTVSWYQQALGQGPQFIFQYYEEEERQRGNFPDRFSGHQFPNYSSELNVNALLLGDSALYLCASTLTMGQGILEGKLFFGSGTQLSVL.

The chain recombines TRBV7-2 with TRBJ1-4; 12 bases line up with TRBD1. In germline, CDR1 is SGHTA, CDR2 FQGNSA. CDR3 length: 14 amino acids. The ends lost 5 bases at V and 8 bases at J; junction bases unmatched: 3. In DNA, the CDR3 is TGTGCCAGCAGCCCCGGGACAGGGGGCGAAAAACTGTTTTTT. It specifies CASSPGTGGEKLFF.

This clone was seen once. This chain uses TRBV7-2 with TRBJ1-5; TRBD1 is a possible D gene (6 bases). Germline loops: CDR1 SGHTA, CDR2 FQGNSA. CDR3 length: 15 amino acids. V was pared by 0 bases and J by 6 bases, with 12 bases between. The DNA for the CDR3 is TGTGCCAGCAGCTTAGCTGGGGGGGCGGCTCAGCCCCAGCATTTT. Translating it yields CASSLAGGAAQPQHF.

V and J are TRBV2 and TRBJ2-7, with TRBD1 identical over 7 bases. The CDR3 has 16 amino acids. V dropped 5 bases and J dropped 3; count of bases not matched to a gene: 13. Germline V gene sequence: CDR1 SNHLY, CDR2 FYNNEI. CDR3 DNA sequence: TGTGCCAGCAGTTCGCGTACGCGGACAGGAATCTACGAGCAGTACTTC. Protein sequence: CASSSRTRTGIYEQYF.

This rearrangement joins TRBV5-1 to TRBJ2-5; 9 bases line up with TRBD2. The better agreement between TRBJ2-7 and the DNA end casts doubt on the J call. There are 17 residues in the CDR3. The germline V gene has CDR1 SGHRS and CDR2 YFSETQ. The CDR3 protein is CASSLRASGDLGHEQYF. For the CDR3, the DNA is TGCGCCAGCAGCTTGAGGGCTAGCGGGGACCTCGGCCACGAGCAGTACTTC.